This T cell receptor beta chain was documented in a study of blood T cell repertoires in COVID-19. Study context: COVID-19 samples collected from the United States, Italy and Spain covered acute and convalescent phases. Nucleic acid was either cDNA or gDNA, and it came from T cells, B-cell-depleted T cells, or PBMCs.

Authors' methods: Nucleated cell number was recorded as an estimate derived from reference gene primer amplification. Generated by immunoSEQ multiplex PCR, the TCRdb table keeps only in-frame clones and is missing some. The V and J calls and clone size are taken from that table; D and trimming were inferred from the DNA. The table includes approximately 140,000 clones, about 80% detected once. Trimming stripped 5 bases from V and 4 bases from J, with 18 bases between. Germline lookup yields CDR1 LNHDA and CDR2 SQIVND (reference sequence). The CDR3 sequence is 16 residues long. This TCR was sampled from a man in his sixties with acute or convalescent COVID-19. Sequenced material: peripheral blood. V and J are TRBV19 and TRBJ2-1; D ambiguous. The CDR3 region is CASSPRSVEKYNEQFF. The DNA for the CDR3 is TGTGCCAGTAGTCCCCGAAGTGTAGAGAAATACAATGAGCAGTTCTTC.